This T cell receptor (beta chain) originates from a study of cytomegalovirus exposure and HLA in healthy donors. Findings and caveats of the study: Sequencing had likely introduced a cluster of highly shared sequence variants as an artifact. As a later analysis showed, a missense DCLRE1C variant was linked to trimming of TCR beta V- and J-genes. Later work found most CMV-associated TCR beta chains apparently HLA-restricted.

The PCR made use of 60 Vbeta and 13 Jbeta primers. TCRdb's table, derived via immunoSEQ multiplex PCR, lists solely in-frame clones and lacks some. The top ten clones hold approximately 4.9% of a sample with 20,000 to 25,000 clones, just under 80% of them seen once. Details on this clone: Its specificity is unknown.

The sample taken for sequencing was PBMCs. The sequence came from a male donor in good health and CMV-seronegative.

The CDR3 bases are TGTGCCAGCAGTGTGGGGCAGAACCAAGAGACCCAGTACTTC. Its translation: CASSVGQNQETQYF. The chain uses TRBV28 and TRBJ2-5, with D tentatively TRBD1 (5 bases). Trimming shortened V by 5 bases and J by 0 bases, and 10 bases separated the two germline ends. Germline values: CDR1 MDHEN, CDR2 SYDVKM. The CDR3 contains 14 residues.